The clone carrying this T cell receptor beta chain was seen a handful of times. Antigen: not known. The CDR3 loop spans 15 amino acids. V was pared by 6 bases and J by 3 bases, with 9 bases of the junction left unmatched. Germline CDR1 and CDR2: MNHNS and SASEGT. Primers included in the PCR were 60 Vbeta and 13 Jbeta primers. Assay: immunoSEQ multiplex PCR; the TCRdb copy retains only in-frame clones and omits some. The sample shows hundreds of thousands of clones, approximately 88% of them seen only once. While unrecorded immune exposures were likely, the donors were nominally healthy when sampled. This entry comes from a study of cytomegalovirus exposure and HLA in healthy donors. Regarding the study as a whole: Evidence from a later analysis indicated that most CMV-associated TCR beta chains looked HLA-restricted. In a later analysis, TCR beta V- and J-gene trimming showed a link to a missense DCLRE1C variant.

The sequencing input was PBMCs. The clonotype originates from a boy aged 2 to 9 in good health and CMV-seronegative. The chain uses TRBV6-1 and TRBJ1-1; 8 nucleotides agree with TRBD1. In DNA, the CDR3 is TGTGCCAGCAGAGACAGGGGAATTAGCCACACTGAAGCTTTCTTT. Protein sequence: CASRDRGISHTEAFF.